These 30 T cell receptor beta chains originate from one sample sequenced in a study of T cell responses to AZD1222 COVID-19 vaccine. Assay used: immunoSEQ multiplex PCR; TCRdb lists only in-frame clones, some missing. Of 100,000 to 150,000 clones listed, more than 75% are singletons. The sample was peripheral blood, taken on day 0 of AZD1222 vaccination. The receptors stem from an adult in good health.

The genes are TRBV11-3 and TRBJ2-7; 7 bases match TRBD1. Per the germline V gene, CDR1 is SGHNT and CDR2 is YENEEA. The CDR3 is 13 residues long. V shed 10 bases, J shed 0 bases, and the junction held 6 bases outside the gene matches. CDR3 in amino acids: CATSGTDSYEQYF. The CDR3 DNA reads TGTGCCACGTCCGGGACAGACTCCTACGAGCAGTACTTC.

This chain links TRBV4-3 with TRBJ2-5, with 7 positions matching TRBD1. Per the germline V gene, CDR1 is LGHNA and CDR2 is YSLEER. CDR3 length: 16 residues. V shed 3 bases, J shed 5 bases, and the junction held 12 bases outside the gene matches. As DNA, the CDR3 is TGCGCCAGCAGCCATGTTTCAAACAGGGGTTTGGAGACCCAGTACTTC. Translation: CASSHVSNRGLETQYF.

This clone was counted once. The J gene is TRBJ1-2, the V gene TRBV5-1; D ambiguous. Trimming pared 0 bases from V and 4 bases from J, leaving 13 bases between. CDR1 is SGHRS and CDR2 is YFSETQ in the germline V gene. The CDR3 totals 15 residues. The CDR3 is CASSLATGLSYGYTF. Here the CDR3 DNA reads TGCGCCAGCAGCTTGGCAACGGGCCTGAGCTATGGCTACACCTTC.

The chain combines TRBV27 with TRBJ1-5; D perhaps matches TRBD1 (5 bases). Germline V gives CDR1 MNHEY, CDR2 SMNVEV (reference sequence). CDR3 size: 16 residues. V was pared by 6 bases and J by 6 bases, with 21 bases between. The CDR3 protein is CASRPSVRDQGQPQHF. As DNA, the CDR3 is TGTGCCAGCAGGCCGAGCGTCCGGGACCAAGGTCAGCCCCAGCATTTT.

The V gene is TRBV7-9, the J gene TRBJ2-1; 8 positions match TRBD2. The CDR3 length is 17 residues. The V and J ends lost 3 bases and 4 bases, in that order; junction bases with no gene match: 11. Per germline, CDR1 SEHNR and CDR2 FQNEAQ (reference sequence). The CDR3 DNA follows: TGTGCCAGCAGCTTTGTTCCGGGACTAGGACGGTACAATGAGCAGTTCTTC. This gives the protein CASSFVPGLGRYNEQFF. The full variable domain, rest sourced from reference TRBV7-9 and TRBJ2-1, is DTGVSQNPRHKITKRGQNVTFRCDPISEHNRLYWYRQTLGQGPEFLTYFQNEAQLEKSRLLSDRFSAERPKGSFSTLEIQRTEQGDSAMYLCASSFVPGLGRYNEQFFGPGTRLTVL.

The chain carries TRBV7-9 and TRBJ2-7; 9 bases map to TRBD2. The CDR3 is 15 residues long. V dropped 5 bases and J dropped 0; count of bases not matched to a gene: 5. The germline V gene has CDR1 SEHNR and CDR2 FQNEAQ (reference sequence). The CDR3 reads CASSRLADNSYEQYF. For the CDR3, the DNA is TGTGCCAGCAGCAGACTAGCGGATAACTCCTACGAGCAGTACTTC.

The chain couples TRBV18 to TRBJ2-5, with a weak D call TRBD1 (6 bases). Trimming took 3 bases from V and 1 from J, leaving 15 bases between them. The CDR3 length is 16 residues. Per germline, CDR1 KGHSH and CDR2 LQKENI. As DNA, the CDR3 is TGTGCCAGCTCACCTTGGGTAGACAGGAGCCAAGAGACCCAGTACTTC. Translated: CASSPWVDRSQETQYF.

The genes are TRBV3-1 (or the pseudogene TRBV3-2) and TRBJ2-3, with TRBD2 matching over 9 bases. The CDR3 loop spans 12 amino acids. V was clipped by 3 bases and J by 13 bases; unmatched bases: 5. Germline V gives CDR1 LGHDT, CDR2 YNNKEL (reference sequence). The CDR3 loop is CASSQGGRAEYF. The DNA for the CDR3 is TGTGCCAGCAGCCAGGGCGGGAGGGCCGAGTATTTT.

The CDR3: CASRRTGTRSGNTIYF. The CDR3 nucleotides read TGTGCCAGCCGAAGGACAGGGACCCGCTCTGGAAACACCATATATTTT. This sequence joins TRBV28 and TRBJ1-3, with 8 nucleotides matching TRBD1. The V segment lost 8 bases and the J segment 0 bases; nucleotides outside the gene matches: 9. CDR3 length equals 16 residues. Per the germline V gene, CDR1 is MDHEN and CDR2 is SYDVKM.

V usage is TRBV19 and J usage is TRBJ2-7, with a possible D match to TRBD2 (7 bases). CDR3 length: 13 amino acids. The V end was cut by 5 bases, the J end by 7 bases, with 15 bases between. CDR1 and CDR2 from the germline V gene are LNHDA and SQIVND (reference sequence). The CDR3 protein is CASSVGGLSEQYF. Here the CDR3 DNA reads TGTGCCAGTAGTGTCGGGGGGCTAAGTGAGCAGTACTTC.

The rearrangement links TRBV6-2 or TRBV6-3 to TRBJ2-5, with D possibly being TRBD1 (5 bases). Germline CDR1 MNHEY, CDR2 SVGEGT. V was cut by 2 bases and J by 7 bases, with 11 bases left in between. The CDR3 totals 13 residues. The CDR3 reads CASSYRGHGTQYF. The CDR3 bases are TGTGCCAGCAGTTACAGGGGCCACGGGACCCAGTACTTC.

This clone was seen only a few times. The chain employs TRBV2 and TRBJ1-5; D is unresolved. From germline, CDR1 is SNHLY and CDR2 FYNNEI. CDR3 length: 15 amino acids. Trimming removed 1 base at V and 1 base at J, with 8 bases between. CDR3 bases: TGTGCCAGCAGTGAAGACCGCCTGAGCAATCAGCCCCAGCATTTT. This codes for CASSEDRLSNQPQHF.

The gene calls are TRBV7-6 and TRBJ2-7; 8 nucleotides align to TRBD2. The CDR3 is 13 residues long. The V gene end was trimmed by 5 bases and the J gene end by 6 bases; junction bases not matched to a gene: 6. Per germline, CDR1 SGHVS and CDR2 FNYEAQ. CDR3 in amino acids: CASSGGRWSEQYF. The CDR3 DNA reads TGTGCCAGCAGCGGCGGGAGGTGGAGCGAGCAGTACTTC.

The rearrangement links TRBV6-5 to TRBJ2-7, with 9 bases aligning to TRBD2. The junction had 13 bases not matched to a gene; V was cut back by 8 bases and J by 5 bases. The CDR3 consists of 15 residues. Germline assignment: CDR1 MNHEY and CDR2 SVGAGI. CDR3 DNA: TGTGCCAGCTCGCCCCAGGGACTAGCTCTCAACGAGCAGTACTTC. It is translated as CASSPQGLALNEQYF.

V is TRBV7-9 and J is TRBJ1-2, with D maybe TRBD1 (5 bases). Per germline, CDR1 SEHNR and CDR2 FQNEAQ (reference sequence). This CDR3 has 14 amino acids. Trimming took off 1 base at V and 2 bases at J, with 8 bases between the two ends. The CDR3 DNA reads as TGTGCCAGCAGCTTAGAGTCAGGGAACTATGGCTACACCTTC. This encodes CASSLESGNYGYTF.

J is TRBJ1-4 and V is TRBV7-2; D unclear. Germline-derived CDR1 and CDR2 are SGHTA and FQGNSA. This CDR3 comprises 15 residues. V was shortened by 5 bases and J by 3 bases, with 13 bases between the two germline ends. The CDR3 DNA sequence: TGTGCCAGCAGCCCGGGTCCGGGGTCTAATGAAAAACTGTTTTTT. It codes for CASSPGPGSNEKLFF.

This chain links TRBV12-3 or TRBV12-4 with TRBJ2-7, with 7 bases fitting TRBD1. CDR3 length: 12 amino acids. The J segment lost 12 bases and the V segment lost 6 bases, leaving 11 bases of the junction unmatched. The CDR3 region has the DNA TGTGCCAGCAGCTGGCCCCAGGGGGAAAGGTACTTC. This codes for CASSWPQGERYF.

The V and J genes are TRBV2 and TRBJ2-7; no definite D call. Germline V gene sequence: CDR1 SNHLY, CDR2 FYNNEI. This CDR3 has 15 residues. The V end lost 3 bases, the J end lost 1 base, and 13 bases lay between the germline ends. DNA of the CDR3: TGTGCCAGCAGTGATCTGTGGGGTGGGTCCTACGAGCAGTACTTC. Amino acid sequence: CASSDLWGGSYEQYF.

This chain connects TRBV6-1 to TRBJ2-3; a weak D match, TRBD2 (5 bases). The CDR3 covers 18 residues. In germline, CDR1 is MNHNS, CDR2 SASEGT. The V and J ends lost 0 bases and 2 bases respectively, with 18 bases between them. The CDR3 nucleotides read TGTGCCAGCAGTGAAGCTTTATCCCTAGGACTCCTCACAGATACGCAGTATTTT. Translating gives CASSEALSLGLLTDTQYF.

The chain has TRBV24-1 and TRBJ1-2, with D hard to call. V lost 2 bases, J lost 4 bases, and 13 bases lay in between. This CDR3 contains 15 residues. CDR1 is KGHDR, CDR2 SFDVKD, per germline. The CDR3 is CATSDSAGPLYGYTF. The CDR3 DNA sequence: TGTGCCACCAGTGATTCGGCAGGCCCTCTCTATGGCTACACCTTC.

The V and J genes are TRBV29-1 and TRBJ1-2; the D is unclear. The CDR3 extends over 12 amino acids. V was pared by 2 bases and J by 3 bases, with 7 bases between. The germline V gene encodes CDR1 SQVTM and CDR2 ANQGSEA. The CDR3 reads CSVELGDYGYTF. The CDR3 DNA sequence: TGCAGCGTTGAACTCGGGGACTATGGCTACACCTTC. Drawing the rest from reference TRBV29-1 and TRBJ1-2, the complete variable domain is SAVISQKPSRDICQRGTSLTIQCQVDSQVTMMFWYRQQPGQSLTLIATANQGSEATYESGFVIDKFPISRPNLTFSTLTVSNMSPEDSSIYLCSVELGDYGYTFGSGTRLTVV.

J is TRBJ2-1 and V is TRBV19; the match to TRBD1 covers 8 bases. With 6 bases clipped from V and 3 bases from J, the junction kept 10 bases outside the gene matches. CDR1 and CDR2 (germline): LNHDA, SQIVND (reference sequence). The CDR3 runs 16 residues. The CDR3 DNA is TGTGCCAGTAGGACAGGGGACAGTCCCGTCTACAATGAGCAGTTCTTC. Amino acid sequence: CASRTGDSPVYNEQFF.

This clone was counted between two and nine times. Other DNA sequences in this sample translate to the same CDR3. The V and J genes are TRBV9 and TRBJ2-3; no clear D. The CDR3 is 15 residues long. Trimming pared 2 bases from V and 2 bases from J, leaving 12 bases between. Germline V lookup: CDR1 SGDLS, CDR2 YYNGEE. The CDR3 sequence: CASSVAVDSTDTQYF. The CDR3 DNA follows: TGTGCCAGCAGCGTGGCCGTTGATTCCACAGATACGCAGTATTTT.

J is TRBJ1-6 and V is TRBV11-2; possible D gene TRBD1, 6 bases. V was shortened by 5 bases and J by 7 bases, with 9 bases between the two germline ends. This CDR3 has 13 amino acids. CDR1 is SGHAT and CDR2 is FQNNGV in the germline V gene. This CDR3 reads CASSGQLNSPLHF. In DNA, the CDR3 is TGTGCCAGCAGCGGACAGCTCAATTCACCCCTCCACTTT.

The chain carries TRBV19 and TRBJ2-7; maybe TRBD1 (5 bases). Germline V gene lookup returns CDR1 LNHDA and CDR2 SQIVND (reference sequence). This CDR3 contains 14 residues. With 6 bases removed from V and 1 base from J, the gap between germline ends came to 13 bases. The CDR3, as DNA: TGTGCCAGTAGGAAGGACATCTCATCCTACGAGCAGTACTTC. Its translation is CASRKDISSYEQYF.

The chain is built from TRBV4-2 and TRBJ2-1; possibly TRBD2 for D (5 bases). Per the germline V gene, CDR1 is LGHNA and CDR2 is YNFKEQ. Trimming cost V 1 base and J 0 bases, with 10 bases left between them. The CDR3 sequence is 16 residues long. CDR3 protein: CASSQASGSSYNEQFF. CDR3 DNA: TGTGCCAGCAGCCAAGCTTCGGGGAGCTCCTACAATGAGCAGTTCTTC.

The V call is TRBV7-9, the J call TRBJ2-2; D is possibly TRBD1 (6 bases). Germline CDR1 is SEHNR and CDR2 is FQNEAQ (reference sequence). This CDR3 contains 14 residues. Trimming stripped 5 bases from V and 4 bases from J, with 11 bases between. The chain's CDR3 is CASSQQGTTGELFF. The CDR3 coding sequence is TGTGCCAGCAGCCAACAGGGTACCACCGGGGAGCTGTTTTTT.

The chain carries TRBV9 and TRBJ1-1; a possible D gene is TRBD1 (5 bases). CDR3 length equals 12 residues. Germline assignment: CDR1 SGDLS and CDR2 YYNGEE. Trimming took off 0 bases at V and 9 bases at J, with 9 bases between the two ends. CDR3 in amino acids: CASSVGDGKAFF. CDR3 DNA sequence: TGTGCCAGCAGCGTAGGGGACGGAAAAGCTTTCTTT.

The genes are TRBV27 and TRBJ2-7; 12 bases agree with TRBD1. The CDR3 runs 15 residues. V was pared by 5 bases and J by 5 bases, with 7 bases of the junction left unmatched. Germline lookup yields CDR1 MNHEY and CDR2 SMNVEV (reference sequence). DNA for the CDR3: TGTGCCAGCAGTCCACGGGACAGGGGGCCCCACGAGCAGTACTTC. As protein: CASSPRDRGPHEQYF.

V gene TRBV19 combines with J gene TRBJ2-4, with D possibly TRBD1 on 6 matching bases. CDR1 is LNHDA, CDR2 SQIVND, per germline (reference sequence). V gave up 9 bases and J gave up 1 base, with 22 bases separating them. The CDR3 totals 17 residues. CDR3 DNA: TGTGCCAGCACCAAATTGGCAGGGGTGAAGGCCAAAAACATTCAGTACTTC. Encoded protein: CASTKLAGVKAKNIQYF. The whole variable domain, filled in from reference TRBV19 and TRBJ2-4, reads DGGITQSPKYLFRKEGQNVTLSCEQNLNHDAMYWYRQDPGQGLRLIYYSQIVNDFQKGDIAEGYSVSREKKESFPLTVTSAQKNPTAFYLCASTKLAGVKAKNIQYFGAGTRLSVL.